These T cell receptor beta chains were read from a single sample in a study of OX40 agonist ivuxolimab in advanced cancers. The data were produced by immunoSEQ multiplex PCR, yet TCRdb's version contains in-frame clones alone and is incomplete. The repertoire holds roughly 70,000 clones, with 86% as singletons. The sequenced sample was CD4+ or CD8+ T cells sorted from blood, obtained in a trial of the OX40 agonist ivuxolimab. Receptor source: an adult with an advanced solid tumor such as melanoma, head and neck, liver or kidney cancer. Each CDR3 is given with its conserved first and last residue. D genes are given only for firm matches. The listing skips clone size in some rows; elsewhere it reads once, few, many or a size class.

clone size	CDR3 length	V gene	D gene	J gene	CDR3 protein	CDR3 DNA
NA	15	TRBV18	TRBD1	TRBJ1-3	CASSPPTGVGNTIYF	TGTGCCAGCTCACCGCCGACAGGGGTTGGAAACACCATATATTTT
NA	14	TRBV30	NA	TRBJ1-6	CAWRDTGIVTPLHF	TGTGCCTGGAGAGACACAGGAATTGTAACACCCCTCCACTTT
NA	16	TRBV5-1	NA	TRBJ1-1	CASSLEGVSTNTEAFF	TGCGCCAGCAGCTTGGAGGGGGTGTCGACGAACACTGAAGCTTTCTTT
NA	12	TRBV11-2	TRBD1	TRBJ1-1	CASSLTGGEAFF	TGTGCCAGCAGCCTAACAGGGGGTGAAGCTTTCTTT
NA	14	TRBV2	TRBD1	TRBJ2-7	CASSVRDSAYEQYF	TGTGCCAGCAGTGTAAGGGACAGCGCTTACGAGCAGTACTTC
NA	15	TRBV30	NA	TRBJ1-5	CAWSVMTGLNQPQHF	TGTGCCTGGAGTGTGATGACAGGACTCAATCAGCCCCAGCATTTT
NA	17	TRBV7-2	TRBD1	TRBJ1-2	CASSSMALRTGGHGYTF	TGTGCCAGCAGCTCTATGGCCTTAAGGACAGGGGGACATGGCTACACCTTC
NA	15	TRBV7-2	NA	TRBJ2-6	CASSLGGSGANVLTF	TGTGCCAGCAGCTTGGGGGGATCCGGGGCCAACGTCCTGACTTTC
NA	17	TRBV9	TRBD1	TRBJ1-1	CASSPYFRGQGNTEAFF	TGTGCCAGCAGCCCCTATTTTCGAGGACAGGGGAACACTGAAGCTTTCTTT
NA	15	TRBV7-2	NA	TRBJ1-2	CASSLARTGWFGYTF	TGTGCCAGCAGCTTAGCGAGAACAGGGTGGTTTGGCTACACCTTC
NA	13	TRBV6-1	TRBD1	TRBJ1-1	CASSSLQGTEAFF	TGTGCCAGCAGCTCACTACAGGGGACTGAAGCTTTCTTT
few	14	TRBV30	NA	TRBJ2-7	CAWTPAGAHYEQYF	TGTGCCTGGACCCCGGCAGGGGCCCACTACGAGCAGTACTTC
NA	15	TRBV6-5	NA	TRBJ1-3	CASSRGQRSGNTIYF	TGTGCCAGCAGTAGAGGACAGAGGTCTGGAAACACCATATATTTT
once	13	TRBV28	NA	TRBJ1-2	CASSLQTNYGYTF	TGTGCCAGCAGTTTACAAACTAACTATGGCTACACCTTC
NA	14	TRBV6-5	NA	TRBJ1-2	CASSKNLLNYGYTF	TGTGCCAGCAGCAAAAACCTACTCAACTATGGCTACACCTTC
once	15	TRBV7-6	NA	TRBJ2-2	CASSLVPGNTGELFF	TGTGCCAGCAGCTTAGTTCCGGGTAACACCGGGGAGCTGTTTTTT
NA	15	TRBV5-5	NA	TRBJ2-3	CASSLDPAGTDTQYF	TGTGCCAGCAGCTTGGACCCAGCAGGCACAGATACGCAGTATTTT
NA	12	TRBV11-3	NA	TRBJ2-3	CASSSHTDTQYF	TGTGCCAGCAGCTCGCACACAGATACGCAGTATTTT
NA	11	TRBV28	NA	TRBJ1-5	CASSLGRAQHF	TGTGCCAGCAGTTTAGGGAGGGCCCAGCATTTT
NA	15	TRBV4-1	NA	TRBJ1-2	CASSQDSRVVYGYTF	TGCGCCAGCAGCCAAGATTCAAGGGTAGTATATGGCTACACCTTC
NA	15	TRBV10-3	TRBD1	TRBJ1-5	CAISRGGDSNQPQHF	TGTGCCATCAGCAGGGGGGGGGATAGCAATCAGCCCCAGCATTTT
NA	13	TRBV9	NA	TRBJ1-1	CASSAQGSPEAFF	TGTGCCAGCAGCGCTCAGGGGTCCCCTGAAGCTTTCTTT
NA	13	TRBV12-5	NA	TRBJ1-5	CASGLGSGQPQHF	TGTGCTAGTGGTTTGGGTTCAGGTCAGCCCCAGCATTTT
NA	14	TRBV5-4	NA	TRBJ1-2	CASLTRGLNYGYTF	TGTGCCAGCCTAACCAGGGGACTTAACTATGGCTACACCTTC
few	13	TRBV6-6	NA	TRBJ1-5	CASLRTGNQPQHF	TGTGCCAGCTTGCGGACAGGCAATCAGCCCCAGCATTTT
NA	17	TRBV4-1	TRBD1	TRBJ2-1	CASSQGPGTGNYNEQFF	TGCGCCAGCAGCCAAGGACCCGGGACAGGGAACTACAATGAGCAGTTCTTC
NA	13	TRBV6-6	NA	TRBJ2-3	CASSYSVTDTQYF	TGTGCCAGCAGTTACTCTGTCACAGATACGCAGTATTTT
NA	13	TRBV4-3	NA	TRBJ1-5	CASSQEAWQPQHF	TGCGCCAGCAGCCAAGAAGCCTGGCAGCCCCAGCATTTT
NA	15	TRBV5-8	NA	TRBJ2-2	CASSPGRIRTGELFF	TGTGCCAGCAGCCCAGGCCGCATACGCACCGGGGAGCTGTTTTTT
NA	15	TRBV6-1	TRBD1	TRBJ2-7	CASSPQGARHYEQYF	TGTGCCAGCAGTCCACAGGGGGCGCGACACTACGAGCAGTACTTC
NA	15	TRBV5-6	TRBD1	TRBJ1-4	CASSPGQGRNEKLFF	TGTGCCAGCAGTCCTGGACAGGGCCGTAATGAAAAACTGTTTTTT
NA	19	TRBV10-1	TRBD1	TRBJ2-2	CASSSHPGTGGRGAGELFF	TGCGCCAGCAGTTCTCACCCCGGGACAGGGGGTCGGGGTGCCGGGGAGCTGTTTTTT
NA	12	TRBV5-1	NA	TRBJ2-7	CASSLTATEQYF	TGCGCCAGCAGCTTGACGGCCACCGAGCAGTACTTC
NA	14	TRBV14	NA	TRBJ1-1	CASSRRTSNTEAFF	TGTGCCAGCAGCCGACGGACATCGAACACTGAAGCTTTCTTT
NA	12	TRBV27	NA	TRBJ1-1	CASNGRDTEAFF	TGTGCCAGCAACGGGCGTGACACTGAAGCTTTCTTT